A single sample gave rise to the 6 T cell receptor beta chains below, sequenced in a study of shared clonotypes between healthy human individuals. Positive CCR7 selection of CD45RO-negative cells yielded the naive CD8 cells, and terminally differentiated effector memory CD45RA+ cells were excluded. Sequencing used immunoSEQ multiplex PCR; TCRdb keeps in-frame clones, though not all of them. Altogether about 2.1 million clones are present, just over 90% being singletons, with the ten largest covering more than 1.5%. Sample: naive CD8+ T cells from PBMCs. These TCRs come from a man in his late teens or twenties in good health. Some clones in this sample may be carry-over from other donors' samples.

The chain employs TRBV11-2 and TRBJ1-1; D remains ambiguous. Germline-derived CDR1 and CDR2 are SGHAT and FQNNGV. Trimming took 5 bases from V and 0 from J, leaving 16 bases between them. The CDR3 contains 16 residues. DNA of the CDR3: TGTGCCAGCAGCCCCACGAGCGGATACATGAACACTGAAGCTTTCTTT. Amino acid sequence: CASSPTSGYMNTEAFF.

The genes are TRBV5-1 and TRBJ2-1, with TRBD2 matching 8 bases. The CDR3 has 15 residues. The trim removed 0 bases at V and 4 bases at J, leaving 3 bases unmatched. CDR1 is SGHRS and CDR2 is YFSETQ in the germline V gene. CDR3 DNA: TGCGCCAGCAGCTTGGCGGGGGGGAAATACAATGAGCAGTTCTTC. Translation gives CASSLAGGKYNEQFF.

This chain links TRBV11-2 with TRBJ2-1; perhaps TRBD2 as D (5 bases). The germline gives CDR1 SGHAT, CDR2 FQNNGV. The ends were cut back, 4 bases at V and 9 bases at J, with 13 bases in the middle. The CDR3 runs to 13 residues. The CDR3 nucleotides are TGTGCCAGCAGCTCCCGGGGTCCACCTGAGCAGTTCTTC. It codes for CASSSRGPPEQFF.

Comment on this clone: Other DNA variants within this sample encode the same CDR3. CDR3 sequence (DNA): TGTGCCAGCAGCCCTACTAGCGGGAGAGGTGAGACCCAGTACTTC. It translates to CASSPTSGRGETQYF. The chain uses TRBV7-3 and TRBJ2-5, with TRBD2 matching over 11 bases. The V gene end was trimmed by 5 bases and the J gene end by 5 bases; junction bases not matched to a gene: 7. The germline gives CDR1 SGHTA, CDR2 FQGTGA. This CDR3 comprises 15 residues.

A remark on this clone: Other nucleotide sequences in the sample specify the same CDR3. The genes are TRBV4-1 and TRBJ1-4, with no clear D. V was trimmed by 5 bases and J by 0 bases, leaving 10 bases between them. The length of the CDR3 is 15 residues. Germline CDR1 reads MGHRA; CDR2 reads YSYEKL. The CDR3, as DNA: TGCGCCAGCAGCAGGGTTTTTGCAACTAATGAAAAACTGTTTTTT. This encodes CASSRVFATNEKLFF.

As for this clone: The sample carries other DNA sequences with the same CDR3. The CDR3: CAWSVRGEKLFF. As DNA, the CDR3 is TGTGCCTGGAGTGTACGGGGAGAAAAACTGTTTTTT. The chain uses TRBV30 and TRBJ1-4; D gene unclear. This CDR3 contains 12 residues. Germline loops: CDR1 GTSNPN, CDR2 SVGIG (reference sequence). V lost 0 bases and J lost 8, with 7 bases in between.